This entry is about one T cell receptor (beta chain). This sample is part of a study of T cell responses to AZD1222 COVID-19 vaccine. The V and J ends lost 5 bases and 1 base respectively, with 12 bases between them. Germline CDR1 MNHEY, CDR2 SVGEGT. The CDR3 length is 15 residues. TCRdb's table, derived via immunoSEQ multiplex PCR, lists solely in-frame clones and lacks some. The sample yields more than 90,000 clones, 85% to 90% seen once. The sequence came from an adult who received the AZD1222 COVID-19 vaccine. The sample here was peripheral blood, taken 28 days after the second AZD1222 dose. The rearrangement joins TRBV6-2 or TRBV6-3 to TRBJ1-5, with no clear D. Written as DNA, the CDR3 is TGTGCCAGCAGTCGACCGGGCGGCAGCAATCAGCCCCAGCATTTT. Its protein product is CASSRPGGSNQPQHF.